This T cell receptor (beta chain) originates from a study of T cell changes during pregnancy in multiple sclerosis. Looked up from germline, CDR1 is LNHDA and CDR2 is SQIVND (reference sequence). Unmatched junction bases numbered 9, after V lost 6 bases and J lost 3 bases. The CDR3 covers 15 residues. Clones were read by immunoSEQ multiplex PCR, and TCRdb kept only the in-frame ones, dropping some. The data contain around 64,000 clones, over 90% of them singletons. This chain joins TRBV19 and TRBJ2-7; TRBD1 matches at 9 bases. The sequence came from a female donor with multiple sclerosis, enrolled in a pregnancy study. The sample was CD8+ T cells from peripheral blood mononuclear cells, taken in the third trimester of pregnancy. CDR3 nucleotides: TGTGCCAGTAGCACCAAGGACAGGGGTCACTACGAGCAGTACTTC. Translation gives CASSTKDRGHYEQYF. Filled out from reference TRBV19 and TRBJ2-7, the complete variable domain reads DGGITQSPKYLFRKEGQNVTLSCEQNLNHDAMYWYRQDPGQGLRLIYYSQIVNDFQKGDIAEGYSVSREKKESFPLTVTSAQKNPTAFYLCASSTKDRGHYEQYFGPGTRLTVT.